The sequence of this TCR beta chain was determined in a study of Ad26.COV2.S vaccination and SARS-CoV-2 variants. In the study overall: The authors gave Ad26.COV2.S intramuscularly, either once or twice 56 days apart.

Some clones are missing from TCRdb's copy, which holds only in-frame ones; the method was immunoSEQ multiplex PCR. This sample has some 290,000 clones, with around four fifths found just once. Trimming took off 3 bases at V and 2 bases at J, with 11 bases between the two ends. Germline V lookup: CDR1 KGHSH, CDR2 LQKENI. This CDR3 region has 16 residues. Treatment here: about 20 received Ad26.COV2.S at low or high dose, single or two shots; roughly five received placebo; per-sample allocation not given. The study sampled participants on day 63 after the first vaccine or placebo injection. What was given as vaccine was an Ad26 vector encoding Wuhan-strain SARS-CoV-2 spike.

The source of this sequence is a person between 18 and 65 years old who received the Ad26.COV2.S COVID-19 vaccine or a placebo. V usage is TRBV18 and J usage is TRBJ1-6; D possibly corresponds to TRBD1 (6 bases). The specimen was peripheral blood, collected in a trial of Ad26.COV2.S vaccine versus placebo. CDR3 DNA sequence: TGTGCCAGCTCACCGCGGACAGACGCCTATAATTCACCCCTCCACTTT. It translates to CASSPRTDAYNSPLHF.